The 11 T cell receptor beta chains below were found in one sample sequenced in a study of CD8 T cells in ankylosing spondylitis. In TCRdb, the 5' RACE reads were re-called with MiXCR into one record per CDR3 protein. The table records about 440,000 distinct CDR3 sequences, approximately 17% of them present only once. The antigens for these receptors are not known. Study-wide findings and caveats: Ankylosing spondylitis blood appeared to be characterized by a TCR beta motif of eight highly homologous variants.

The material sequenced was blood, either unsorted or a sorted T cell fraction (not recorded which). The receptor source for this set is a male donor with ankylosing spondylitis.

There are many counts of this clonotype. J is TRBJ1-2 and V is TRBV28, with 9 bases fitting TRBD1. The CDR3 runs 16 residues. V gave up 7 bases and J gave up 8 bases; unmatched junction bases: 17. From germline, CDR1 is MDHEN and CDR2 SYDVKM. CDR3 residues: CASTQGTGRHSWGYTF. CDR3 coding DNA: TGTGCCAGCACCCAAGGGACAGGGAGACACTCTTGGGGCTACACCTTC.

The table lists this clonotype with a few counts. The chain recombines TRBV7-7 with TRBJ2-2; the D gene is possibly TRBD1 (5 bases). Trimming left V 5 bases short and J 6 bases short, with 16 bases between. Looked up from germline, CDR1 is SSHAT and CDR2 is FNYEAQ (reference sequence). This CDR3 contains 15 residues. The CDR3 DNA reads as TGTGCCAGCAGCCAAGGGGTTTCTAAGGCCGGGGAGCTGTTTTTT. Translation: CASSQGVSKAGELFF.

This chain joins TRBV5-1 and TRBJ2-2; 9 bases map to TRBD1. V gave up 0 bases and J gave up 7 bases; unmatched junction bases: 4. CDR1 SGHRS and CDR2 YFSETQ come from the germline V gene. The CDR3 totals 15 residues. The CDR3 spells CASSLDGQGYGELFF. The CDR3 bases are TGCGCCAGCAGCTTGGACGGACAGGGGTACGGGGAGCTGTTTTTT.

This clonotype was detected a few times. The V gene is TRBV7-9, the J gene TRBJ2-1; no definite D call. This CDR3 region has 17 residues. CDR1 and CDR2 from the germline V gene are SEHNR and FQNEAQ (reference sequence). Trimming took 4 bases from V and 6 from J, leaving 22 bases between them. This CDR3 is CASSSFQTQLKINEQFF. For the CDR3, the DNA is TGTGCCAGCAGCTCCTTCCAGACACAATTGAAGATCAATGAGCAGTTCTTC.

CDR3 coding DNA: TGTGCCAGCAGCTTAGGGACAGGGGCCAGCAATCAGCCCCAGCATTTT. Translating gives CASSLGTGASNQPQHF. The chain combines TRBV7-9 with TRBJ1-5, with 9 bases aligning to TRBD1. V trimming: 1 base; J trimming: 1 base; junction bases outside the gene matches: 2. The CDR3 has 16 residues. Germline V gene sequence: CDR1 SEHNR, CDR2 FQNEAQ (reference sequence).

There are a few counts of this clonotype. CDR3 sequence reads: CASRVFSLGKTYEQYF. CDR3 coding DNA: TGCGCCAGCAGGGTCTTTTCGTTGGGCAAAACCTACGAGCAGTACTTC. The chain has TRBV5-1 and TRBJ2-7, with D unclear. V was shortened by 5 bases and J by 2 bases, with 20 bases between the two germline ends. The CDR3 has 16 residues. The germline V gene encodes CDR1 SGHRS and CDR2 YFSETQ.

In DNA, the CDR3 is TGTGCCAGCAGTCTAGGACAGGGAGGCGGTCGGGAAGCTTTCTTT. This encodes CASSLGQGGGREAFF. V and J are TRBV5-5 and TRBJ1-1; 8 bases match TRBD1. Losses at the gene ends were 5 bases for V and 8 bases for J; bases not matched to a gene: 14. Germline CDR1 reads SGHKS; CDR2 reads YYEKEE (reference sequence). The CDR3 is 15 residues long.

This clonotype showed up just a few times. The chain couples TRBV5-4 to TRBJ1-1; tentatively, D is TRBD1 (5 bases). V was trimmed by 4 bases and J by 5 bases, leaving 21 bases between them. This CDR3 has 16 residues. CDR1 is SGHNT, CDR2 YYREEE, per germline (reference sequence). The CDR3 DNA follows: TGTGCCAGCAGCAGGGAGGGTGGGGCAGTAAGGACTGAAGCTTTCTTT. This codes for CASSREGGAVRTEAFF. The whole variable domain, filled in from reference TRBV5-4 and TRBJ1-1, reads ETGVTQSPTHLIKTRGQQVTLRCSSQSGHNTVSWYQQALGQGPQFIFQYYREEENGRGNFPPRFSGLQFPNYSSELNVNALELDDSALYLCASSREGGAVRTEAFFGQGTRLTVV.

The chain recombines TRBV6-2 or TRBV6-3 with TRBJ2-1; 12 bases align to TRBD2. Germline lookup yields CDR1 MNHEY and CDR2 SVGEGT. Losses at the gene ends were 5 bases for V and 1 base for J; bases not matched to a gene: 9. This CDR3 is 18 amino acids long. CDR3 sequence: CASSNGLAGMGSYNEQFF. DNA for the CDR3: TGTGCCAGCAGTAACGGACTAGCGGGAATGGGGTCCTACAATGAGCAGTTCTTC.

CDR3 coding DNA: TGTGCCAGCAGCATTGAAACAGGGGGTACCATATATTTT. This encodes CASSIETGGTIYF. The chain carries TRBV7-3 and TRBJ1-3, with 8 positions matching TRBD1. Trimming cost V 5 bases and J 10 bases; bases outside gene matches: 7. The CDR3 sequence is 13 residues long. Germline V CDR1 and CDR2: SGHTA, FQGTGA.

This clonotype has more than one count but fewer than ten. The CDR3 is CASSPGTVGADTQYF. The CDR3 region has the DNA TGTGCCAGCAGCCCCGGGACAGTGGGCGCAGATACGCAGTATTTT. The chain links TRBV7-9 to TRBJ2-3; 7 bases map to TRBD1. The germline V gene encodes CDR1 SEHNR and CDR2 FQNEAQ (reference sequence). CDR3 length equals 15 residues. J gave up 4 bases and V 5 bases, and 9 bases lay outside the gene matches.